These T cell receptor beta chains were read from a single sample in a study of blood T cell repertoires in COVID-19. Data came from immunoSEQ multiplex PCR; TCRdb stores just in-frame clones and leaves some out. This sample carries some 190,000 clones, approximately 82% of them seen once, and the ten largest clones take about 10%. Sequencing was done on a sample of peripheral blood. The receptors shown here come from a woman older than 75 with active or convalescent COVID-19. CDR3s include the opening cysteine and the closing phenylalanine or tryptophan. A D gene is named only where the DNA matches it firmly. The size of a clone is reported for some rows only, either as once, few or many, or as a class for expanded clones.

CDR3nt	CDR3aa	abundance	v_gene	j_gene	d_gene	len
TGTGCCAGCAGTCGGTGGAACACTGAAGCTTTCTTT	CASSRWNTEAFF	.	TRBV12-3/TRBV12-4	TRBJ1-1	.	12
TGTGCCAGCAGTTACTTGGGAGTGAACTACGAGCAGTACTTC	CASSYLGVNYEQYF	.	TRBV6-5	TRBJ2-7	.	14
TGCGCCAGCAGGCCCTGGGAGGAGGGAGGGGGCACTGAAGCTTTCTTT	CASRPWEEGGGTEAFF	.	TRBV4-1	TRBJ1-1	.	16
TGTGCCACGGGTATCGGGACATCTGGAAACACCATATATTTT	CATGIGTSGNTIYF	.	TRBV5-5	TRBJ1-3	.	14
TGTGCCAGCGCCCGGGACAGGGGTGGCTACACCTTC	CASARDRGGYTF	few	TRBV2	TRBJ1-2	TRBD1	12
TGTGCCAGCAGCCTCGGACTAGCGGGAGTAGGGACAGATACGCAGTATTTT	CASSLGLAGVGTDTQYF	.	TRBV11-2	TRBJ2-3	TRBD2	17
TGTGCCAGCAGTTACTCGATGCGGACTAGCGGGAGTTTTTTGGGGACAGATACGCAGTATTTT	CASSYSMRTSGSFLGTDTQYF	.	TRBV6-2/TRBV6-3	TRBJ2-3	TRBD2	21
TGTGCCAGCGAGACAGGGGGCAAGGGCAATCAGCCCCAGCATTTT	CASETGGKGNQPQHF	.	TRBV27	TRBJ1-5	TRBD1	15
TGTGCCAGCAGTAAAGCGGGAGGGAGCACAGATACGCAGTATTTT	CASSKAGGSTDTQYF	few	TRBV2	TRBJ2-3	TRBD2	15
TGTGCCAGCAGTTTTGAACACTCTGGGGCCAACGTCCTGACTTTC	CASSFEHSGANVLTF	few	TRBV27	TRBJ2-6	.	15
TGTGCCAGCAGCTTAGGGGGGCTCGGCTACACCTTC	CASSLGGLGYTF	.	TRBV11-2	TRBJ1-2	.	12
TGTGCCAGCAGCAAATCGACAGGGGGCCCCTACGAGCAGTACTTC	CASSKSTGGPYEQYF	.	TRBV21-1	TRBJ2-7	.	15
TGTGCCAGCAGCTTAGCCGGACTAGCGGGAGACCCAGGGAGGGATGAGCAGTTCTTC	CASSLAGLAGDPGRDEQFF	.	TRBV7-3	TRBJ2-1	TRBD2	19
TGCGCCAGCAGTCTTTTGGGTTCAGGGGCGCTTGGCTACACCTTC	CASSLLGSGALGYTF	once	TRBV5-1	TRBJ1-2	.	15
TGCGCCAGCAGCGCCTCCGGGACAGGGGGCTTATTAGACACTGAAGCTTTCTTT	CASSASGTGGLLDTEAFF	.	TRBV5-1	TRBJ1-1	TRBD1	18
TGTGCCAGCAGCCCCCGACTGGGGGGACCTAATCAGCCCCAGCATTTT	CASSPRLGGPNQPQHF	.	TRBV11-2	TRBJ1-5	.	16
TGCGCCAGCACCTCAGGGCAGGGGCCTCCCTACGAGCAGTACTTC	CASTSGQGPPYEQYF	.	TRBV5-1	TRBJ2-7	.	15
TGTGCCAGTAGACCCCTTCCGAGCACTGAAGCTTTCTTT	CASRPLPSTEAFF	.	TRBV19	TRBJ1-1	.	13
TGTGCCAGCAGCTGGGACAGGGACTATGGCTACACCTTC	CASSWDRDYGYTF	.	TRBV5-5	TRBJ1-2	TRBD1	13
TGTGCCAGCAGGGTAACTAGCGGCCAAGAGACCCAGTACTTC	CASRVTSGQETQYF	.	TRBV2	TRBJ2-5	TRBD2	14
TGTGCCAGCAGTGAGCGGGGAACCGGCTATGGCTACACCTTC	CASSERGTGYGYTF	few	TRBV6-1	TRBJ1-2	.	14
TGTGCCAGTAGTGCAGGGGCCCAAGAGACCCAGTACTTC	CASSAGAQETQYF	.	TRBV19	TRBJ2-5	.	13
TGTGCCAGTAGTATAAGGGCACAGGGTGGGGGCTACACCTTC	CASSIRAQGGGYTF	.	TRBV19	TRBJ1-2	.	14
TGTGCCAGCAGCCAAGTCCTTTTGACAGGTACTAACTATGGCTACACCTTC	CASSQVLLTGTNYGYTF	.	TRBV3-1/TRBV3-2	TRBJ1-2	.	17
TGTGCCAGCAGCACGAGGGGGATAAGCAATCAGCCCCAGCATTTT	CASSTRGISNQPQHF	.	TRBV9	TRBJ1-5	.	15
TGTGCCAGCAGCTTCGGGACAAACACTGAAGCTTTCTTT	CASSFGTNTEAFF	.	TRBV7-9	TRBJ1-1	.	13
TGCGCCAGCAGCTTGTCCCAGGGGGTCTACAATGAGCAGTTCTTC	CASSLSQGVYNEQFF	.	TRBV5-1	TRBJ2-1	TRBD1	15
TGTGCCACCAGTGATCCCATAGACTATGGCTACACCTTC	CATSDPIDYGYTF	.	TRBV24-1	TRBJ1-2	.	13
TGTGCCAGCAGTGAGGTTGCGGGAGGGGCCCAAGAGACCCAGTACTTC	CASSEVAGGAQETQYF	.	TRBV2	TRBJ2-5	TRBD2	16
TGTGCCAGCAGCTTACGAGCGGGAGGATCGTGGGTTAGCACAGATACGCAGTATTTT	CASSLRAGGSWVSTDTQYF	.	TRBV7-2	TRBJ2-3	TRBD2	19
TGTGCCAGCTTGAGGGAACCACTCCTGACTATACAAGAGACCCAGTACTTC	CASLREPLLTIQETQYF	.	TRBV2	TRBJ2-5	.	17
TGTGCCAGCAGTGAGAACACGGGTGAAGAGACCCAGTACTTC	CASSENTGEETQYF	.	TRBV2	TRBJ2-5	.	14